This record concerns one TCR beta chain sequence. CDR3 size: 13 residues. Trimming took 3 bases from V and 3 from J, leaving 8 bases between them. CDR1 and CDR2 (germline): MDHEN, SYDVKM. The method was immunoSEQ multiplex PCR; TCRdb's version includes in-frame clones alone and lacks a portion of them. Here the sample spans 30,000 to 45,000 clones, around 90% being singletons. The data derive from a study of T cell changes during pregnancy in multiple sclerosis. The sequence was obtained from a female donor in good health, enrolled as a control in a pregnancy study. The sequencing used CD4+ T cells from peripheral blood mononuclear cells, collected after pregnancy. This chain joins TRBV28 and TRBJ1-2; possible D gene TRBD1, 6 bases. CDR3 in amino acids: CASSLRTDYGYTF. The CDR3 DNA reads TGTGCCAGCAGTTTGCGGACAGACTATGGCTACACCTTC.